Following are 14 T cell receptor beta chains from one sample sequenced in a study of blood T cell repertoires in COVID-19. Profiling relied on immunoSEQ multiplex PCR, and the TCRdb table lists in-frame clones only, not all of them. This table has 110,000 to 150,000 clones, around 80% appearing once. The sequenced sample was peripheral blood. The receptors here all came from a man in his sixties with active or convalescent COVID-19.

The chain's CDR3 is CASKPQGPSSYGYTF. Here the CDR3 DNA reads TGTGCCAGCAAACCACAGGGCCCCAGTTCCTATGGCTACACCTTC. This rearrangement joins TRBV19 to TRBJ1-2; tentative D call: TRBD1 (6 bases). CDR1 and CDR2 (germline): LNHDA, SQIVND (reference sequence). V was trimmed by 9 bases and J by 4 bases, leaving 21 bases between them. This CDR3 contains 15 residues.

The rearrangement joins TRBV7-2 to TRBJ2-5; TRBD2 matches 9 bases. The CDR3 sequence is 16 residues long. Germline V lookup: CDR1 SGHTA, CDR2 FQGNSA. Trimming at V came to 0 bases and at J to 5 bases, leaving 7 bases not matched to a gene. As DNA, the CDR3 is TGTGCCAGCAGCTTAGCGCTGGCGGGGGGGAGGGAGACCCAGTACTTC. Amino acids: CASSLALAGGRETQYF.

This clone occurred once. V is TRBV7-2 and J is TRBJ2-5; a possible D gene is TRBD2 (6 bases). The CDR3 extends over 16 amino acids. The ends were cut back, 5 bases at V and 3 bases at J, with 19 bases in the middle. Germline assignment: CDR1 SGHTA and CDR2 FQGNSA. CDR3 DNA sequence: TGTGCCAGCAGCAGACGCACTAGCTGGGCAAAAGAGACCCAGTACTTC. This translates into CASSRRTSWAKETQYF. Full variable domain (remainder filled in from reference TRBV7-2 and TRBJ2-5): GAGVSQSPSNKVTEKGKDVELRCDPISGHTALYWYRQSLGQGLEFLIYFQGNSAPDKSGLPSDRFSAERTGGSVSTLTIQRTQQEDSAVYLCASSRRTSWAKETQYFGPGTRLLVL.

The V and J genes are TRBV27 and TRBJ1-5, with D perhaps TRBD1 (6 bases). The CDR3 is made up of 15 amino acids. Germline V gives CDR1 MNHEY, CDR2 SMNVEV (reference sequence). Trimming shortened V by 2 bases and J by 6 bases, and 14 bases separated the two germline ends. This chain's CDR3 is CASSLIAGASQPQHF. The CDR3 DNA is TGTGCCAGCAGTTTAATAGCGGGGGCGAGTCAGCCCCAGCATTTT.

The chain employs TRBV29-1 and TRBJ1-1; D is unclear. Germline V lookup: CDR1 SQVTM, CDR2 ANQGSEA. Trimming shortened V by 4 bases and J by 6 bases, and 9 bases separated the two germline ends. CDR3 length: 11 residues. CDR3 bases: TGCAGCGTTGGGACCGGGGCTGAAGCTTTCTTT. It specifies CSVGTGAEAFF.

This clone was counted only a few times. At one boundary the junction diverges from the germline segment, which might be a read error. V gene TRBV29-1 combines with J gene TRBJ1-2; D remains ambiguous. The CDR3 runs 9 residues. Germline CDR1 is SQVTM and CDR2 is ANQGSEA. The CDR3 region is CSVEEQSNF. In DNA, the CDR3 is TGCAGCGTTGAAGAACAGTCTAACTTC.

The CDR3 reads CASSLESGGAAYNEQFF. The CDR3 region has the DNA TGTGCCAGCAGCTTGGAGAGCGGGGGGGCGGCCTACAATGAGCAGTTCTTC. The chain couples TRBV5-4 to TRBJ2-1; TRBD2 aligns across 10 bases. The germline V gene has CDR1 SGHNT and CDR2 YYREEE (reference sequence). Unmatched junction bases numbered 5, after V lost 0 bases and J lost 2 bases. This CDR3 has 17 amino acids.

This clone has only one observation. J is TRBJ2-1 and V is TRBV27; weak D call: TRBD2 (5 bases). In germline, CDR1 is MNHEY, CDR2 SMNVEV (reference sequence). V was cut by 5 bases and J by 5 bases, with 28 bases left in between. The CDR3 extends over 19 amino acids. CDR3 coding DNA: TGTGCCAGCAGTAGTCTTGTTTTGGGAACGTGGGAGAGGCACAATGAGCAGTTCTTC. Protein sequence: CASSSLVLGTWERHNEQFF.

The chain joins TRBV30 to TRBJ2-1; 14 bases match TRBD2. CDR3 length: 18 amino acids. The trim removed 2 bases at V and 0 bases at J, leaving 6 bases unmatched. Germline V gene lookup returns CDR1 GTSNPN and CDR2 SVGIG (reference sequence). The CDR3 loop reads CAWSPGTSGGLSYNEQFF. Here the CDR3 DNA reads TGTGCCTGGAGTCCCGGGACTAGCGGGGGCCTCTCCTACAATGAGCAGTTCTTC. Variable domain in full (rest from reference TRBV30 and TRBJ2-1): SQTIHQWPATLVQPVGSPLSLECTVEGTSNPNLYWYRQAAGRGLQLLFYSVGIGQISSEVPQNLSASRPQDRQFILSSKKLLLSDSGFYLCAWSPGTSGGLSYNEQFFGPGTRLTVL.

V usage is TRBV7-2 and J usage is TRBJ2-2, with 8 positions matching TRBD2. The CDR3 length is 16 residues. Germline-derived CDR1 and CDR2 are SGHTA and FQGNSA. J lost 4 bases, V lost 4 bases, and 8 bases had no gene match. As DNA, the CDR3 is TGTGCCAGCAGCTCTTTAGCGGGATTGGGCACCGGGGAGCTGTTTTTT. This gives the protein CASSSLAGLGTGELFF.

The J gene is TRBJ1-6, the V gene TRBV27, with D tentatively TRBD1 (6 bases). V shed 5 bases and J shed 10 bases, with 21 bases lying between them. Germline loops: CDR1 MNHEY, CDR2 SMNVEV (reference sequence). The CDR3 length is 16 residues. The CDR3 spells CASSRAGGGAKSPLHF. The CDR3 DNA follows: TGTGCCAGCAGTCGAGCAGGAGGGGGGGCTAAATCACCCCTCCACTTT.

This clone was seen just once. The chain employs TRBV14 and TRBJ2-1, with 8 positions matching TRBD2. The CDR3 consists of 16 residues. The V gene's germline CDR1 is SGHDN and CDR2 FVKESK. The V and J ends lost 4 bases and 0 bases, in that order; junction bases with no gene match: 5. CDR3 DNA sequence: TGTGCCAGCAGCCGGCCGGGACTAGGCTCCTACAATGAGCAGTTCTTC. Protein product: CASSRPGLGSYNEQFF.

This sequence joins TRBV20-1 and TRBJ2-1; tentative D call: TRBD1 (6 bases). The CDR3 is 11 residues long. Germline V CDR1 and CDR2: DFQATT, SNEGSKA (reference sequence). Trimming took off 2 bases at V and 10 bases at J, with 9 bases between the two ends. The CDR3 here is CSARLTGEQFF. CDR3 coding DNA: TGCAGTGCTAGACTTACAGGGGAGCAGTTCTTC.

Here the CDR3 DNA reads TGTGCCAGCAGCTTCGCCTACGGGGGGGCTTTCTTT. Amino acid sequence: CASSFAYGGAFF. This rearrangement joins TRBV7-2 to TRBJ1-1; D might be TRBD1 (5 bases). This CDR3 spans 12 amino acids. V lost 3 bases and J 11 bases, leaving 13 bases between the germline ends. Germline V gene data show CDR1 as SGHTA and CDR2 as FQGNSA.